Presented here are 27 T cell receptor beta chains from one specimen sequenced in a study of blood T cell repertoires in COVID-19. Produced via immunoSEQ multiplex PCR; TCRdb's table is partial and in-frame only. The table includes fewer than 250,000 clones, roughly four fifths detected once. The sample taken for sequencing was peripheral blood. Every receptor here comes from a woman aged 45-59 years with acute or convalescent COVID-19.

This clone appeared a single time. The rearrangement uses TRBV7-9 and TRBJ1-1; TRBD1 matches at 9 bases. The CDR3 extends over 14 amino acids. The V gene end was trimmed by 5 bases and the J gene end by 1 base; junction bases not matched to a gene: 2. CDR1 and CDR2 (germline): SEHNR, FQNEAQ (reference sequence). The CDR3 loop is CASSQTGGNTEAFF. CDR3 coding DNA: TGTGCCAGCAGCCAGACAGGGGGGAACACTGAAGCTTTCTTT.

The rearrangement uses TRBV6-5 and TRBJ1-6; D might be TRBD1 (5 bases). The CDR3 runs to 14 residues. The germline V and J ends were trimmed by 6 bases and 6 bases, with 12 bases remaining between them. Germline V lookup: CDR1 MNHEY, CDR2 SVGAGI. The CDR3 spells CASSPGTVNSPLHF. CDR3 DNA: TGTGCCAGCAGCCCAGGGACTGTTAATTCACCCCTCCACTTT.

V usage is TRBV15 and J usage is TRBJ2-1, with a tentative D call TRBD2 (6 bases). The V and J ends lost 0 bases and 7 bases respectively, with 13 bases between them. The germline CDR1 and CDR2 sequences are LNHNV and YYDKDF (reference sequence). The CDR3 is made up of 15 amino acids. The CDR3: CATSRDPGSKNEQFF. The CDR3 bases are TGTGCCACCAGCAGAGATCCCGGGAGCAAGAATGAGCAGTTCTTC.

This chain connects TRBV6-5 to TRBJ1-2, with a weak D call TRBD1 (6 bases). The germline CDR1 and CDR2 sequences are MNHEY and SVGAGI. Deletions cut 1 base from V and 4 bases from J, with 13 bases between. The CDR3 loop spans 15 amino acids. This CDR3 reads CASSYFEGDGYGYTF. CDR3 nucleotide sequence: TGTGCCAGCAGTTACTTTGAGGGGGACGGCTATGGCTACACCTTC.

Written as DNA, the CDR3 is TGTGCCAGCAGCTCCCAGGGTTTTGAAGCTTTCTTT. Residues: CASSSQGFEAFF. V is TRBV7-2 and J is TRBJ1-1; D might be TRBD1 (5 bases). With 4 bases removed from V and 7 bases from J, the gap between germline ends came to 10 bases. The germline V gene has CDR1 SGHTA and CDR2 FQGNSA. CDR3 size: 12 residues.

This clone was observed once. The chain recombines TRBV28 with TRBJ1-2, with TRBD1 matching 8 bases. Germline assignment: CDR1 MDHEN and CDR2 SYDVKM. The CDR3 has 14 residues. The trim removed 7 bases at V and 2 bases at J, leaving 6 bases unmatched. This CDR3 is CASTFRTGNYGYTF. The CDR3 bases are TGTGCCAGCACCTTTAGGACAGGGAACTATGGCTACACCTTC.

J is TRBJ1-4 and V is TRBV5-1, with D possibly TRBD1 on 6 matching bases. Trimming left V 7 bases short and J 1 base short, with 8 bases between. From germline, CDR1 is SGHRS and CDR2 YFSETQ. The CDR3 consists of 13 residues. The CDR3 bases are TGCGCCAGCCAGGGGAGAACTAATGAAAAACTGTTTTTT. Translation gives CASQGRTNEKLFF.

The CDR3 reads CASITDHRGNYGYTF. The CDR3, as DNA: TGTGCCAGCATCACGGACCACAGGGGCAACTATGGCTACACCTTC. The chain couples TRBV7-9 to TRBJ1-2; 7 positions match TRBD1. CDR3 size: 15 residues. CDR1 is SEHNR and CDR2 is FQNEAQ in the germline V gene (reference sequence). V lost 7 bases and J lost 2; bases outside the gene matches: 10.

This chain uses TRBV15 with TRBJ1-3, with TRBD1 as a possible D gene (5 bases). The V gene lost 4 bases and the J gene lost 1 base, with 8 bases spanning the gap. CDR1 is LNHNV, CDR2 YYDKDF, per germline (reference sequence). CDR3 size: 14 residues. CDR3: CATSKGLSGNTIYF. The DNA of the CDR3 is TGTGCCACCAGCAAGGGGTTATCTGGAAACACCATATATTTT.

The chain recombines TRBV14 with TRBJ1-6; 7 bases match TRBD1. With V trimmed by 3 bases and J by 10 bases, 3 bases remained unmatched. CDR1 and CDR2 from the germline V gene are SGHDN and FVKESK. The CDR3 sequence is 13 residues long. CDR3 protein: CASSQTGYSPLHF. Written as DNA, the CDR3 is TGTGCCAGCAGCCAGACAGGGTACTCACCCCTCCACTTT.

The gene calls are TRBV3-1 (or the pseudogene TRBV3-2) and TRBJ1-2, with a tentative D call TRBD1 (5 bases). The germline V gene encodes CDR1 LGHDT and CDR2 YNNKEL (reference sequence). V shed 3 bases and J shed 6 bases, with 23 bases lying between them. The CDR3 length is 17 residues. CDR3 nucleotides: TGTGCCAGCAGCCATCGCCAGGGAGGGGCGAGAGGTCATGGCTACACCTTC. It specifies CASSHRQGGARGHGYTF.

The chain is built from TRBV29-1 and TRBJ2-3; the match to TRBD1 covers 7 bases. The CDR3 has 14 residues. In germline, CDR1 is SQVTM, CDR2 ANQGSEA. The junction had 10 bases not matched to a gene; V was cut back by 6 bases and J by 4 bases. CDR3 sequence (DNA): TGCAGCGTAGCCGGTCGACAGGGCTCAGATACGCAGTATTTT. It yields the protein CSVAGRQGSDTQYF.

The chain combines TRBV27 with TRBJ2-3; 13 nucleotides match TRBD2. CDR1 and CDR2 (germline): MNHEY, SMNVEV (reference sequence). The junction had 10 bases not matched to a gene; V was cut back by 5 bases and J by 8 bases. This CDR3 region has 16 residues. CDR3 residues: CASSLTSGGASRTQYF. DNA of the CDR3: TGTGCCAGCAGTCTCACTAGCGGGGGGGCGTCTCGTACGCAGTATTTT.

With respect to this clone: One end of the junction does not line up with germline, which may come from a read error. The V and J genes are TRBV4-2 and TRBJ2-3; 8 bases fit TRBD2. This CDR3 is 15 amino acids long. Germline values: CDR1 LGHNA, CDR2 YNFKEQ. This CDR3 is CASSQDTSGLDTQYF. The CDR3 DNA follows: TGTGCCAGTAGCCAAGATACTAGCGGTTTAGATACGCAGTATTTT.

In this sample, this clone turned up once. V gene TRBV18 combines with J gene TRBJ1-1; 10 nucleotides align to TRBD1. Germline loops: CDR1 KGHSH, CDR2 LQKENI. This CDR3 spans 14 amino acids. The junction had 0 bases not matched to a gene; V was cut back by 4 bases and J by 1 base. The CDR3 is CASSRDRGNTEAFF. DNA for the CDR3: TGTGCCAGCTCACGGGACAGGGGGAACACTGAAGCTTTCTTT. The variable domain in full, with the rest retrieved from reference TRBV18 and TRBJ1-1, is NAGVMQNPRHLVRRRGQEARLRCSPMKGHSHVYWYRQLPEEGLKFMVYLQKENIIDESGMPKERFSAEFPKEGPSILRIQQVVRGDSAAYFCASSRDRGNTEAFFGQGTRLTVV.

The chain has TRBV3-1 (or the pseudogene TRBV3-2) and TRBJ2-3; 11 bases line up with TRBD2. The V gene's germline CDR1 is LGHDT and CDR2 YNNKEL (reference sequence). The CDR3 extends over 16 amino acids. V lost 5 bases to trimming and J lost 1 base; unmatched junction nucleotides: 5. CDR3 in amino acids: CASSYLAGGGTDTQYF. The CDR3 coding sequence is TGTGCCAGCAGCTATTTAGCGGGAGGGGGCACAGATACGCAGTATTTT.

V usage is TRBV6-4 and J usage is TRBJ2-5; D possibly corresponds to TRBD2 (6 bases). Germline V gives CDR1 MRHNA, CDR2 SNTAGT. Trimming stripped 3 bases from V and 4 bases from J, with 9 bases between. The CDR3 spans 13 residues. CDR3 loop: CASSEIGGETQYF. Written as DNA, the CDR3 is TGTGCCAGCAGTGAGATCGGGGGAGAGACCCAGTACTTC.

To note about this clone: This same CDR3 is encoded by further DNA sequences in the sample. The gene calls are TRBV12-3 or TRBV12-4 and TRBJ2-5; D not certain. Deletions cut 5 bases from V and 1 base from J, with 2 bases between. This CDR3 is 11 amino acids long. CDR3 amino acids: CASSLQETQYF. For the CDR3, the DNA is TGTGCCAGCAGTCTCCAAGAGACCCAGTACTTC.

This clone was detected a few times. This chain joins TRBV15 and TRBJ1-1, with D perhaps matching TRBD1 (5 bases). The V and J ends lost 1 base and 10 bases respectively, with 16 bases between them. The germline V gene encodes CDR1 LNHNV and CDR2 YYDKDF (reference sequence). This CDR3 is 14 amino acids long. CDR3 sequence (DNA): TGTGCCACCAGCAGAGGGATGTTGGGTAGGGGAGCTTTCTTT. Amino acids: CATSRGMLGRGAFF.

The chain couples TRBV9 to TRBJ1-4, with TRBD1 as a possible D gene (5 bases). The length of the CDR3 is 15 residues. V gave up 2 bases and J gave up 5 bases, with 13 bases separating them. CDR1 SGDLS and CDR2 YYNGEE come from the germline V gene. For the CDR3, the DNA is TGTGCCAGCAGCGTGCAGGGATCCCCAAATGAAAAACTGTTTTTT. This encodes CASSVQGSPNEKLFF.

This clone was seen more than once but under ten times. J is TRBJ1-5 and V is TRBV7-2; 7 bases are shared with TRBD1. Losses at the gene ends were 4 bases for V and 11 bases for J; bases not matched to a gene: 14. The CDR3 runs 15 residues. Germline V gene lookup returns CDR1 SGHTA and CDR2 FQGNSA. CDR3 in amino acids: CASSWGDRTGGTQHF. In DNA form, the CDR3 reads TGTGCCAGCAGCTGGGGAGACAGGACAGGTGGGACCCAGCATTTT.

V usage is TRBV7-9 and J usage is TRBJ2-3; D may be TRBD1 (5 bases). Germline CDR1 is SEHNR and CDR2 is FQNEAQ (reference sequence). V was trimmed by 5 bases and J by 2 bases, leaving 17 bases between them. This CDR3 has 16 amino acids. CDR3 coding DNA: TGTGCCAGCAGCCCGGCGCAGGACATTTACACAGATACGCAGTATTTT. Its protein is CASSPAQDIYTDTQYF.

V and J are TRBV5-1 and TRBJ2-1; maybe TRBD2 (6 bases). Germline CDR1 reads SGHRS; CDR2 reads YFSETQ. The CDR3 has 20 residues. Trimming took off 0 bases at V and 0 bases at J, with 22 bases between the two ends. The CDR3 region has the DNA TGCGCCAGCAGCTTGGGAGGAGACGGAGGGGCTCGCCGCTCCTACAATGAGCAGTTCTTC. As protein: CASSLGGDGGARRSYNEQFF.

CDR3 in DNA: TGTGCCAGTAGTATAAAGAGCGGGGGGGAAGAGACCCAGTACTTC. It codes for CASSIKSGGEETQYF. This chain joins TRBV19 and TRBJ2-5, with 10 bases identical to TRBD2. The CDR3 has 15 residues. Per the germline V gene, CDR1 is LNHDA and CDR2 is SQIVND (reference sequence). J lost 3 bases, V lost 2 bases, and 3 bases had no gene match. Supplemented by reference TRBV19 and TRBJ2-5, the full variable domain reads DGGITQSPKYLFRKEGQNVTLSCEQNLNHDAMYWYRQDPGQGLRLIYYSQIVNDFQKGDIAEGYSVSREKKESFPLTVTSAQKNPTAFYLCASSIKSGGEETQYFGPGTRLLVL.

This clone was observed a few times. The CDR3 DNA follows: TGTGCCAGCAGCGCGGGACAGGGAGTGTGGGGCTACACCTTC. Protein: CASSAGQGVWGYTF. The rearrangement joins TRBV7-2 to TRBJ1-2, with TRBD1 identical over 9 bases. Per the germline V gene, CDR1 is SGHTA and CDR2 is FQGNSA. V was pared by 5 bases and J by 8 bases, with 9 bases of the junction left unmatched. The CDR3 totals 14 residues.

The J gene is TRBJ2-7, the V gene TRBV3-1 (or the pseudogene TRBV3-2); no firm D call. The germline V and J ends were trimmed by 1 base and 7 bases, with 11 bases remaining between them. The CDR3 is 13 residues long. Per germline, CDR1 LGHDT and CDR2 YNNKEL (reference sequence). The CDR3 region is CASSQAPGGEQYF. CDR3 bases: TGTGCCAGCAGCCAAGCCCCAGGTGGTGAGCAGTACTTC.

The chain recombines TRBV19 with TRBJ2-6, with unresolved D. Trimming stripped 5 bases from V and 2 bases from J, with 10 bases between. The CDR3 is 15 residues long. Germline-derived CDR1 and CDR2 are LNHDA and SQIVND (reference sequence). The CDR3 is CASSPRGTGANVLTF. The CDR3 DNA is TGTGCCAGTAGTCCCCGCGGCACTGGGGCCAACGTCCTGACTTTC.